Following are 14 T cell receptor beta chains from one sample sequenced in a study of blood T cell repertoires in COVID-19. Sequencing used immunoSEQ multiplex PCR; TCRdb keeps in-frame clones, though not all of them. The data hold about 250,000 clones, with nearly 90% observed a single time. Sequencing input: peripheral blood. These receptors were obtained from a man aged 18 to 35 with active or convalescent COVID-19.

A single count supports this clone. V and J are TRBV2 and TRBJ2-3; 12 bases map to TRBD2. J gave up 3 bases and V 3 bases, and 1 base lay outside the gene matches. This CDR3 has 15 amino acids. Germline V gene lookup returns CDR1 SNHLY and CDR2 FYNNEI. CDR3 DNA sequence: TGTGCCAGCAGTGACGGGACTAGCGGGACAGATACGCAGTATTTT. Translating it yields CASSDGTSGTDTQYF.

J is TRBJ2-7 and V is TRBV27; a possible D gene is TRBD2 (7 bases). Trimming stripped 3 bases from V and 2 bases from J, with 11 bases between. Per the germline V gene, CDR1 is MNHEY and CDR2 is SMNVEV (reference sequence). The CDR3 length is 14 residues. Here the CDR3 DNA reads TGTGCCAGCAGTTTGGAGGGGGGGACCTACGAGCAGTACTTC. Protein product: CASSLEGGTYEQYF.

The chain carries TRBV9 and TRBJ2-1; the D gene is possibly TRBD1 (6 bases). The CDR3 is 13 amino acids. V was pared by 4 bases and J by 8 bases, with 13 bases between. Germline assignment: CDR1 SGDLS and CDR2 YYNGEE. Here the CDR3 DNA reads TGTGCCAGCAGCAAAACCCAGGGGTATGAGCAGTTCTTC. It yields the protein CASSKTQGYEQFF.

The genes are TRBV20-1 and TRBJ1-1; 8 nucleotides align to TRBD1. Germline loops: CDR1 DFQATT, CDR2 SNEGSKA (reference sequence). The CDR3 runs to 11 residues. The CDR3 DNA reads TGCAGAAGGACAGGGTGTTTGGGAGCTTTCTTT. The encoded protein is CRRTGCLGAFF.

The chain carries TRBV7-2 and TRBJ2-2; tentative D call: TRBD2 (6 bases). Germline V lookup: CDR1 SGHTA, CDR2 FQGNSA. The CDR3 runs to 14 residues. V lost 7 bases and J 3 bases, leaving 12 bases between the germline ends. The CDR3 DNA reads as TGTGCCAGCAATTCGGGGGTTTACACCGGGGAGCTGTTTTTT. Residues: CASNSGVYTGELFF.

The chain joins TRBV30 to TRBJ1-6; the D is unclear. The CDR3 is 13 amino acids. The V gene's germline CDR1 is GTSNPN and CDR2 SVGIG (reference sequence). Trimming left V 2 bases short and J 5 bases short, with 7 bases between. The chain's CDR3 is CAWSSSDNSPLHF. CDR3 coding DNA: TGTGCCTGGAGTAGCAGCGATAATTCACCCCTCCACTTT.

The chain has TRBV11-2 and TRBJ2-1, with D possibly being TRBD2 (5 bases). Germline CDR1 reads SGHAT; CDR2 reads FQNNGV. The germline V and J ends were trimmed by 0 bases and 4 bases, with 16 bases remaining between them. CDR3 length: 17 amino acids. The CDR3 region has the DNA TGTGCCAGCAGCTTAGATCTGTGGGCGGGTCAGTACAATGAGCAGTTCTTC. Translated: CASSLDLWAGQYNEQFF.

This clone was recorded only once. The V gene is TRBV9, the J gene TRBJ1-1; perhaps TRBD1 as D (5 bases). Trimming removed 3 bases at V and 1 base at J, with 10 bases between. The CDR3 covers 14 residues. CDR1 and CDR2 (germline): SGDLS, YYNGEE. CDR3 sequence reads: CASSAGHKNTEAFF. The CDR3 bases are TGTGCCAGCAGCGCTGGACACAAGAACACTGAAGCTTTCTTT.

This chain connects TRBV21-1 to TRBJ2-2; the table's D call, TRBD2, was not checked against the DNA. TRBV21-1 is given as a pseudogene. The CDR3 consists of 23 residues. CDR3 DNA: TGTGCCAGCAGCAAACTTAGGACGAGGGACCGGAGTGGGGGAGGGGGTAACACCGGGGAGCTGTTTTTT. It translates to CASSKLRTRDRSGGGGNTGELFF.

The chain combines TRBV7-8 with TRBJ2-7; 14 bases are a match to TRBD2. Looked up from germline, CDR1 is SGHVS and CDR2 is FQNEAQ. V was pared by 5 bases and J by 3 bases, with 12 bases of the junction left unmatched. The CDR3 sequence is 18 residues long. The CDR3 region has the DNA TGTGCCAGCAGCCCCCGCCCGACTAGCGGGAGGGGGGACTACGAGCAGTACTTC. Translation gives CASSPRPTSGRGDYEQYF.

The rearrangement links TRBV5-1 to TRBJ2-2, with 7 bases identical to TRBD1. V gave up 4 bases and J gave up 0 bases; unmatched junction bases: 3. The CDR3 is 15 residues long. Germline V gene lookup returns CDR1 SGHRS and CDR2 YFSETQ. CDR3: CASSMDRSNTGELFF. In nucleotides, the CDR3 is TGCGCCAGCAGCATGGACAGGTCGAACACCGGGGAGCTGTTTTTT.

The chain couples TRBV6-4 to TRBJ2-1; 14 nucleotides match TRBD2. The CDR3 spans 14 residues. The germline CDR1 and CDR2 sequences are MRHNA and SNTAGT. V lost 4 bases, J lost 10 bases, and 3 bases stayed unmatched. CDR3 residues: CASSAGLAGAEQFF. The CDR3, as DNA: TGTGCCAGCAGTGCGGGACTAGCGGGAGCCGAGCAGTTCTTC.

CDR3 bases: TGTGCCATCAGGTCCCTAGCGGGCGACACAGATACGCAGTATTTT. It specifies CAIRSLAGDTDTQYF. The rearrangement joins TRBV10-3 to TRBJ2-3; 8 nucleotides line up with TRBD2. V dropped 6 bases and J dropped 2; count of bases not matched to a gene: 7. The CDR3 covers 15 residues. CDR1 and CDR2 from the germline V gene are ENHRY and SYGVKD.

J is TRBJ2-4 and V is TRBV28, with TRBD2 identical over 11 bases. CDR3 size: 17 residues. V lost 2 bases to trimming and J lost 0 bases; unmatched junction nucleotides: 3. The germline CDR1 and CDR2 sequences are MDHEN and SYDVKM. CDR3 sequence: CASSLLLAGEAKNIQYF. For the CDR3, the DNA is TGTGCCAGCAGTTTACTACTAGCGGGAGAAGCCAAAAACATTCAGTACTTC.